Listed below are T cell receptor beta chains from one sample, sequenced in a study of T-cell reconstitution after alpha-beta-depleted transplantation in children. TCRdb recomputed calls from the PCR reads with MiXCR, one row per CDR3 protein. This sample has fewer than 550,000 distinct CDR3 sequences; 15% to 20% occur once, and the top ten carry just under 30%. Sequences were derived from PBMCs, mostly from graft donor cells, sampled 360 days after TCRalphabeta/CD19-depleted stem cell transplant. Receptors originate from a boy less than two years old who had a stem cell transplant for Wiskott-Aldrich syndrome, so the T cells may come from the graft donor. Both conserved end residues are part of each CDR3. Fields, in order: J gene, D gene, CDR3 length, clone size, V gene, CDR3 DNA, CDR3 protein. A D gene is named only where the DNA matches it firmly. Expanded clones are given a class, and other clones once, few, many or no size at all.

j_call: TRBJ1-4; d_call: NA; cdr3_length: 13; clone_size: NA; v_call: TRBV5-6; cdr3_nt: TGTGCCAGCAGCTTGGGGGGAAGTGAAAAACTGTTTTTT; cdr3_aa: CASSLGGSEKLFF
j_call: TRBJ2-2; d_call: NA; cdr3_length: 14; clone_size: few; v_call: TRBV25-1; cdr3_nt: TGTGCCAGCAGTGAATATGGAAACACCGGGGAGCTGTTTTTT; cdr3_aa: CASSEYGNTGELFF
j_call: TRBJ2-3; d_call: TRBD2; cdr3_length: 16; clone_size: NA; v_call: TRBV10-3; cdr3_nt: TGTGCCATCAGTGAGTCCTCTAGCGGGGACACAGATACGCAGTATTTT; cdr3_aa: CAISESSSGDTDTQYF
j_call: TRBJ1-1; d_call: TRBD1; cdr3_length: 14; clone_size: NA; v_call: TRBV6-5; cdr3_nt: TGTGCCAGCACTTACCTACAGGGGGCTACTGAAGCTTTCTTT; cdr3_aa: CASTYLQGATEAFF
j_call: TRBJ2-7; d_call: NA; cdr3_length: 12; clone_size: NA; v_call: TRBV4-2; cdr3_nt: TGTGCCAGCAGCCCCCTACTTGGGGAGCAGTACTTC; cdr3_aa: CASSPLLGEQYF
j_call: TRBJ2-5; d_call: NA; cdr3_length: 16; clone_size: NA; v_call: TRBV9; cdr3_nt: TGTGCCAGCAGCCCGAGGGGGAGGGCCTTGGGGGAGACCCAGTACTTC; cdr3_aa: CASSPRGRALGETQYF
j_call: TRBJ1-3; d_call: NA; cdr3_length: 14; clone_size: many; v_call: TRBV5-1; cdr3_nt: TGCGCCAGCAGCTTGGGGACAGCCGGAAACACCATATATTTT; cdr3_aa: CASSLGTAGNTIYF
j_call: TRBJ2-5; d_call: NA; cdr3_length: 14; clone_size: few; v_call: TRBV4-1; cdr3_nt: TGCGCCAGCAGCCAAGTCGGGGTAGGAGAGACCCAGTACTTC; cdr3_aa: CASSQVGVGETQYF
j_call: TRBJ2-7; d_call: TRBD2; cdr3_length: 16; clone_size: few; v_call: TRBV15; cdr3_nt: TGTGCCACCAGCAGAGATGGGAGACTAGCAAGATTGGAGCAGTACTTC; cdr3_aa: CATSRDGRLARLEQYF
j_call: TRBJ2-7; d_call: NA; cdr3_length: 13; clone_size: NA; v_call: TRBV7-9; cdr3_nt: TGTGCCAGCAGCTTAGCGCGTAGACAAAAGCAGTACTTC; cdr3_aa: CASSLARRQKQYF
j_call: TRBJ2-5; d_call: TRBD1; cdr3_length: 16; clone_size: NA; v_call: TRBV11-2; cdr3_nt: TGTGCCAGCAGCTTAGAATGGGGACAGGGTGGGGGGACCCAGTACTTC; cdr3_aa: CASSLEWGQGGGTQYF
j_call: TRBJ1-5; d_call: NA; cdr3_length: 15; clone_size: NA; v_call: TRBV7-2; cdr3_nt: TGTGCCAGCAGCTTCGACGGCGGGGGCAATCAGCCCCAGCATTTT; cdr3_aa: CASSFDGGGNQPQHF